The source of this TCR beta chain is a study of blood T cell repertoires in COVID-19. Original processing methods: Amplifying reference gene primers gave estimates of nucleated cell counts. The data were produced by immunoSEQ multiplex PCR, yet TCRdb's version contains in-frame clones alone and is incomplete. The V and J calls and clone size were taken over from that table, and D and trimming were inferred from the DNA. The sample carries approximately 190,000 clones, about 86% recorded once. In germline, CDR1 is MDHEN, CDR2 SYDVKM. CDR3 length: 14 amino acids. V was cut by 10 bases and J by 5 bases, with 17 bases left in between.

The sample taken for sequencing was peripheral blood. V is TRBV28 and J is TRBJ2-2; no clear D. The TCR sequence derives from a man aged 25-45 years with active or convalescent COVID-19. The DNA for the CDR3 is TGTGCCACCATGATCCGGCGGTGGACCGGGGAGCTGTTTTTT. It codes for CATMIRRWTGELFF.